Presented here are 18 T cell receptor beta chains from one specimen sequenced in a study of OX40 agonist ivuxolimab in advanced cancers. Libraries were prepared by immunoSEQ multiplex PCR; TCRdb keeps only in-frame clonotypes and omits some of them. The table lists tens of thousands of clones, nearly 90% of them singletons. This specimen was CD4+ or CD8+ T cells sorted from blood, taken in a trial of the OX40 agonist ivuxolimab. The receptors were gathered from an adult with an advanced solid tumor such as melanoma, head and neck, liver or kidney cancer.

The chain employs TRBV11-1 and TRBJ2-5, with D perhaps TRBD1 (6 bases). Per germline, CDR1 SGHAT and CDR2 FQDESV (reference sequence). Trimming removed 0 bases from V and 5 bases from J, with 13 bases in between. The CDR3 sequence is 15 residues long. CDR3 DNA: TGTGCCAGCAGCTTAGCGCTCACAGGGCCCGAGACCCAGTACTTC. It encodes CASSLALTGPETQYF.

The chain links TRBV5-1 to TRBJ2-2; 8 nucleotides agree with TRBD1. CDR3 length: 19 residues. CDR1 is SGHRS, CDR2 YFSETQ, per germline. The ends lost 0 bases at V and 1 base at J; junction bases unmatched: 11. CDR3 sequence reads: CASSLAARTGLGNTGELFF. The CDR3 DNA reads as TGCGCCAGCAGCTTGGCCGCCCGGACAGGGTTGGGGAACACCGGGGAGCTGTTTTTT.

J is TRBJ1-2 and V is TRBV7-9; tentatively, D is TRBD1 (6 bases). The CDR3 consists of 14 residues. The V end lost 0 bases, the J end lost 9 bases, and 14 bases lay between the germline ends. Germline CDR1 is SEHNR and CDR2 is FQNEAQ (reference sequence). The CDR3 loop reads CASSLAGQGYRYTF. CDR3 in DNA: TGTGCCAGCAGCTTAGCGGGCCAGGGGTATCGCTACACCTTC. Combining the CDR3 with reference TRBV7-9 and TRBJ1-2 gives the whole variable domain DTGVSQNPRHKITKRGQNVTFRCDPISEHNRLYWYRQTLGQGPEFLTYFQNEAQLEKSRLLSDRFSAERPKGSFSTLEIQRTEQGDSAMYLCASSLAGQGYRYTFGSGTRLTVV.

The rearrangement uses TRBV6-5 and TRBJ2-7; 8 bases match TRBD1. Germline trimming cut 0 bases from V and 0 bases from J; bases unmatched to any gene: 1. The germline gives CDR1 MNHEY, CDR2 SVGAGI. The CDR3 is made up of 15 amino acids. The CDR3 nucleotides read TGTGCCAGCAGTTACTCGGGGACAGGCTCCTACGAGCAGTACTTC. Translation gives CASSYSGTGSYEQYF.

V and J are TRBV6-4 and TRBJ2-3; a possible D gene is TRBD2 (5 bases). CDR1 and CDR2 (germline): MRHNA, SNTAGT. V shed 4 bases and J shed 1 base, with 9 bases lying between them. The CDR3 sequence is 14 residues long. The CDR3 DNA reads TGTGCCAGCAGTGCCGGACTCCGCACAGATACGCAGTATTTT. Translation gives CASSAGLRTDTQYF.

The rearrangement joins TRBV4-1 to TRBJ2-3, with 12 bases matching TRBD2. The CDR3 contains 15 residues. The V and J ends lost 4 bases and 3 bases, in that order; junction bases with no gene match: 2. Per the germline V gene, CDR1 is MGHRA and CDR2 is YSYEKL. The CDR3 protein is CASSLLAGGTDTQYF. The CDR3 DNA sequence: TGCGCCAGCAGCCTCCTAGCGGGAGGGACAGATACGCAGTATTTT.

The rearrangement joins TRBV5-1 to TRBJ2-3; the D is unclear. CDR1 SGHRS and CDR2 YFSETQ come from the germline V gene. Trimming shortened V by 0 bases and J by 0 bases, and 2 bases separated the two germline ends. CDR3 length equals 13 residues. The CDR3 DNA reads as TGCGCCAGCAGCTTGGACAGCACAGATACGCAGTATTTT. It specifies CASSLDSTDTQYF.

This chain joins TRBV15 and TRBJ1-2; D gene uncertain. V lost 1 base and J lost 4, with 13 bases in between. The germline CDR1 and CDR2 sequences are LNHNV and YYDKDF (reference sequence). The CDR3 totals 15 residues. CDR3 region: CATSRVYSFTYGYTF. The CDR3 bases are TGTGCCACCAGCAGAGTCTACTCATTCACCTATGGCTACACCTTC.

The chain has TRBV6-5 and TRBJ2-7; D is unresolved. The CDR3 totals 13 residues. Between the trimmed V and J ends, which lost 7 bases and 0 bases, there was a span of 10 bases. CDR1 and CDR2 from the germline V gene are MNHEY and SVGAGI. CDR3 coding DNA: TGTGCCAGCACCCAGCCTGGCTCCTACGAGCAGTACTTC. Amino acids: CASTQPGSYEQYF.

The chain couples TRBV5-1 to TRBJ2-5; the match to TRBD2 covers 12 bases. This CDR3 comprises 17 residues. The V gene's germline CDR1 is SGHRS and CDR2 YFSETQ. Germline trimming cut 4 bases from V and 5 bases from J; bases unmatched to any gene: 12. In nucleotides, the CDR3 is TGCGCCAGCAGCCTTTACCTAGCGGGAGGGCCTGTTGAGACCCAGTACTTC. Encoded protein: CASSLYLAGGPVETQYF.

This chain links TRBV28 with TRBJ1-3; no definite D call. Germline-derived CDR1 and CDR2 are MDHEN and SYDVKM. This CDR3 is built from 16 residues. V was pared by 6 bases and J by 8 bases, with 23 bases between. CDR3 sequence (DNA): TGTGCCAGCAGCCAAACGTCCCCTAATCTGGTATACACCATATATTTT. Translating it yields CASSQTSPNLVYTIYF.

This chain links TRBV7-2 with TRBJ2-3; D ambiguous. This CDR3 has 13 amino acids. The V end was cut by 5 bases, the J end by 2 bases, with 8 bases between. Per the germline V gene, CDR1 is SGHTA and CDR2 is FQGNSA. The DNA of the CDR3 is TGTGCCAGCAGCCCTAGGTTCACAGATACGCAGTATTTT. Amino acids: CASSPRFTDTQYF.

The CDR3 loop is CASSRVGQGDYEQYF. The CDR3 DNA follows: TGTGCCAGCAGCCGAGTGGGGCAGGGGGACTACGAGCAGTACTTC. The chain recombines TRBV6-6 with TRBJ2-7; 7 bases match TRBD1. The CDR3 has 15 amino acids. Germline values: CDR1 MNHNY, CDR2 SVGAGI (reference sequence). The V segment lost 6 bases and the J segment 3 bases; nucleotides outside the gene matches: 11.

The V gene is TRBV19, the J gene TRBJ1-4; tentative D call: TRBD1 (6 bases). The V gene lost 7 bases and the J gene lost 8 bases, with 20 bases spanning the gap. The CDR3 runs to 15 residues. Germline V gene data show CDR1 as LNHDA and CDR2 as SQIVND (reference sequence). The CDR3 bases are TGTGCCAGTACCGCAATTAGGGGGGCACGGGAAAAACTGTTTTTT. This translates into CASTAIRGAREKLFF.

The chain is built from TRBV4-1 and TRBJ2-7; 14 bases map to TRBD2. The CDR3 is 19 amino acids. The germline CDR1 and CDR2 sequences are MGHRA and YSYEKL. V trimming: 1 base; J trimming: 3 bases; junction bases outside the gene matches: 11. This CDR3 reads CASSQAEGLAGAPYYEQYF. DNA of the CDR3: TGCGCCAGCAGCCAAGCGGAGGGACTAGCGGGAGCGCCGTACTACGAGCAGTACTTC.

This chain uses TRBV5-6 with TRBJ1-1, with a possible D match to TRBD1 (5 bases). The CDR3 is made up of 15 amino acids. From germline, CDR1 is SGHDT and CDR2 YYEEEE. The V end lost 1 base, the J end lost 2 bases, and 12 bases lay between the germline ends. In DNA, the CDR3 is TGTGCCAGCAGCTTGCAAGGGGTAAGAAACACTGAAGCTTTCTTT. This codes for CASSLQGVRNTEAFF.

V usage is TRBV7-9 and J usage is TRBJ1-1, with D unresolved. V lost 8 bases, J lost 0 bases, and 10 bases lay in between. The V gene's germline CDR1 is SEHNR and CDR2 FQNEAQ (reference sequence). This CDR3 has 13 amino acids. In DNA, the CDR3 is TGTGCCAGCGCAGCTCACATGAACACTGAAGCTTTCTTT. It yields the protein CASAAHMNTEAFF.

The chain couples TRBV4-1 to TRBJ2-1; TRBD2 aligns across 11 bases. Germline assignment: CDR1 MGHRA and CDR2 YSYEKL. This CDR3 spans 15 amino acids. V shed 0 bases, J shed 10 bases, and the junction held 5 bases outside the gene matches. Here the CDR3 DNA reads TGCGCCAGCAGCCAAGATCAGCTAGCGGGAGGCGAGCAGTTCTTC. Residues: CASSQDQLAGGEQFF.